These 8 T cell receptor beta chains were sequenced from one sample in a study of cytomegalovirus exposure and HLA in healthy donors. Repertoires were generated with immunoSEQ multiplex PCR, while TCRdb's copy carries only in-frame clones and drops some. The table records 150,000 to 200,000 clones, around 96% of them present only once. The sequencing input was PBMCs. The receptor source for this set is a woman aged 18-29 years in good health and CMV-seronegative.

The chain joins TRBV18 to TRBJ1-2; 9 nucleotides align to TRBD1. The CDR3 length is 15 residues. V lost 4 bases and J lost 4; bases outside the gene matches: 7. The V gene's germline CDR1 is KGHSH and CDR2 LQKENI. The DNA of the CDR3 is TGTGCCAGCTCACGGGGGGACAGGGTCCCCTATGGCTACACCTTC. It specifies CASSRGDRVPYGYTF.

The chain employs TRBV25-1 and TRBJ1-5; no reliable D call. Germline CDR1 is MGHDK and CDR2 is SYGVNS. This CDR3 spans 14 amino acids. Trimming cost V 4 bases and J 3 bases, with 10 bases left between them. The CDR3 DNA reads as TGTGCCAGCAGTGCCCCGGGGAACAATCAGCCCCAGCATTTT. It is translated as CASSAPGNNQPQHF.

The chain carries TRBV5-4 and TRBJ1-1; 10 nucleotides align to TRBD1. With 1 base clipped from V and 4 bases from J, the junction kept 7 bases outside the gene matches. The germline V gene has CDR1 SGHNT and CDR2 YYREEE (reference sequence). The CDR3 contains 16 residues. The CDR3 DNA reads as TGTGCCAGCAGCTTGCCTCCGGGACAGGGGTCCACTGAAGCTTTCTTT. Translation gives CASSLPPGQGSTEAFF.

The CDR3 region is CASSSSGANTGELFF. The CDR3 DNA reads TGTGCCAGCAGCTCTAGCGGGGCGAACACCGGGGAGCTGTTTTTT. The chain recombines TRBV5-6 with TRBJ2-2, with 9 positions matching TRBD2. V lost 3 bases to trimming and J lost 0 bases; unmatched junction nucleotides: 0. CDR3 size: 15 residues. Germline V lookup: CDR1 SGHDT, CDR2 YYEEEE.

CDR3 sequence: CASSPQGQGKTPLHF. CDR3 nucleotide sequence: TGTGCCAGCAGCCCCCAGGGACAGGGGAAGACACCCCTCCACTTT. This chain links TRBV7-8 with TRBJ1-6; TRBD1 aligns across 10 bases. J lost 11 bases, V lost 5 bases, and 9 bases had no gene match. This CDR3 has 15 amino acids. Germline lookup yields CDR1 SGHVS and CDR2 FQNEAQ.

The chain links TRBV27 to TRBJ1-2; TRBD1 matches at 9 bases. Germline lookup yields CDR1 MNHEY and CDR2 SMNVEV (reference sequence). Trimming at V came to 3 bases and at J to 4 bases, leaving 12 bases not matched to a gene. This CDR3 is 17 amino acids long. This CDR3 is CASSFNREGTGTYGYTF. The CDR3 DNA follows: TGTGCCAGCAGTTTTAACCGGGAGGGGACAGGGACCTATGGCTACACCTTC.

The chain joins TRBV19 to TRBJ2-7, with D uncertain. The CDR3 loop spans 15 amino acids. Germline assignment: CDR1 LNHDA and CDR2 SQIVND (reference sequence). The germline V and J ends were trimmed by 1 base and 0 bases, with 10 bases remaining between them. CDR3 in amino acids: CASSIAEASSYEQYF. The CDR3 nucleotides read TGTGCCAGTAGTATAGCCGAGGCGAGCTCCTACGAGCAGTACTTC.

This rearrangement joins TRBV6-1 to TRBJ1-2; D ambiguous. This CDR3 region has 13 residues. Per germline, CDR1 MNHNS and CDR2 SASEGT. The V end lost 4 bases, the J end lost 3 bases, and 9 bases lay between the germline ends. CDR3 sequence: CASSAGRYYGYTF. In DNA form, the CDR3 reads TGTGCCAGCAGTGCTGGCAGGTACTATGGCTACACCTTC.